A selection of T cell receptor beta chains follows, all from one sample in a study of patients and donors after allogeneic stem cell transplantation. TCRdb reprocessed the RT-PCR reads via MiXCR and lists one record per CDR3 protein. This table holds about 1,600 distinct CDR3 sequences, roughly 23% found once. Sequencing was done on a sample of blood, either unsorted or a sorted T cell fraction (not recorded which). These receptors all stem from a human donor who was either an allogeneic HSCT recipient or a stem cell or donor lymphocyte infusion donor (not recorded which). It is not recorded whose cells these are; they may come from a transplant donor. Both conserved end residues are part of each CDR3. D genes are given only for firm matches. The size of a clone is reported for some rows only, either as once, few or many, or as a class for expanded clones.

TRBV7-2	TRBJ1-1	.	few	CASSSEGTEAFF	TGTGCCAGCAGCTCCGAAGGCACTGAAGCTTTCTTT
TRBV6-5	TRBJ2-7	.	few	CASSSNYEQYF	TGTGCCAGCAGTTCGAACTACGAGCAGTACTTC
TRBV29-1	TRBJ1-1	.	.	CSVHRGADTEAFF	TGCAGCGTCCATCGGGGGGCGGACACTGAAGCTTTCTTT
TRBV13	TRBJ1-2	.	few	CASSSGRPSPYGYTF	TGTGCCAGCAGCTCCGGACGGCCGTCACCCTATGGCTACACCTTC
TRBV12-3/TRBV12-4	TRBJ1-2	.	.	CASSLAGNPGYTF	TGTGCCAGCAGTTTAGCAGGAAATCCTGGCTACACCTTC
TRBV30	TRBJ1-1	.	large	CAWSLAGMNTEAFF	TGTGCCTGGAGTTTGGCAGGGATGAACACTGAAGCTTTCTTT
TRBV21-1	TRBJ2-2	.	.	CASSILAGAIANTGELFF	TGTGCCAGCAGCATACTAGCGGGGGCAATCGCGAACACCGGGGAGCTGTTTTTT
TRBV29-1	TRBJ2-7	.	.	CSVEDARGRGEQYF	TGCAGCGTTGAAGATGCCCGGGGGCGGGGCGAGCAGTACTTC
TRBV24-1	TRBJ1-1	.	.	CATRPGKERTEAFF	TGTGCCACCAGACCAGGGAAGGAGAGGACTGAAGCTTTCTTT
TRBV20-1	TRBJ2-3	TRBD2	few	CSATRLAGDTQYF	TGCAGTGCTACCCGACTAGCAGGGGATACGCAGTATTTT
TRBV6-5	TRBJ2-7	.	.	CASSSPPGEQYF	TGTGCCAGCAGTTCCCCGCCGGGGGAGCAGTACTTC
TRBV30	TRBJ2-1	.	few	CAWSARSNEQFF	TGTGCCTGGAGTGCCCGTTCCAATGAGCAGTTCTTC
TRBV12-3/TRBV12-4	TRBJ1-1	.	.	CASSLRPNTEAFF	TGTGCCAGCAGTTTAAGACCTAACACTGAAGCTTTCTTT
TRBV29-1	TRBJ2-3	TRBD2	medium-sized	CSVESLAGAADTQYF	TGCAGCGTTGAGAGTCTAGCGGGTGCGGCAGATACGCAGTATTTT
TRBV10-1	TRBJ1-2	TRBD1	.	CASSVKTGCGYGYTF	TGCGCCAGCAGTGTGAAGACAGGGTGCGGCTATGGCTACACCTTC
TRBV4-1	TRBJ2-7	.	.	CASSQAESSYEQYF	TGCGCCAGCAGCCAAGCAGAAAGCTCCTACGAGCAGTACTTC
TRBV6-2/TRBV6-3	TRBJ2-5	TRBD2	.	CASRDPGLAGQETQYF	TGTGCCAGCAGAGACCCGGGACTAGCGGGACAAGAGACCCAGTACTTC
TRBV15	TRBJ2-5	.	large	CATSRDLGYRKETQYF	TGTGCCACCAGCAGAGATCTCGGGTATCGAAAAGAGACCCAGTACTTC
TRBV12-3/TRBV12-4	TRBJ2-5	.	.	CASSSTGTIQETQYF	TGTGCCAGCAGTTCTACCGGGACAATTCAAGAGACCCAGTACTTC
TRBV9	TRBJ2-2	.	large	CASSVKTDTGELFF	TGTGCCAGCAGCGTAAAGACAGACACCGGGGAGCTGTTTTTT
TRBV20-1	TRBJ1-1	TRBD1	.	CSADRDTEAFF	TGCAGTGCTGACAGGGACACTGAAGCTTTCTTT
TRBV21-1	TRBJ2-1	.	.	CASSKGRQGDNEQFF	TGTGCCAGCAGCAAGGGGCGACAGGGGGACAATGAGCAGTTCTTC
TRBV6-1	TRBJ1-1	.	.	CASTRTGNTEAFF	TGTGCCAGCACCCGGACGGGGAACACTGAAGCTTTCTTT
TRBV5-1	TRBJ2-7	TRBD1	large	CASSQGQAFYEQYF	TGCGCCAGCAGCCAGGGACAGGCCTTCTACGAGCAGTACTTC
TRBV5-1	TRBJ2-7	.	.	CASSVGTYEQYF	TGCGCCAGCAGCGTAGGCACCTACGAGCAGTACTTC
TRBV6-6	TRBJ1-2	.	.	CASSPAGGYTF	TGTGCCAGCAGTCCGGCGGGAGGCTACACCTTC
TRBV5-1	TRBJ1-1	.	few	CASSPRLGDTEAFF	TGCGCCAGCAGCCCAAGACTCGGGGACACTGAAGCTTTCTTT
TRBV29-1	TRBJ2-7	TRBD2	medium-sized	CSVLPSGRVYEQYF	TGCAGCGTTCTCCCTAGCGGGAGGGTCTACGAGCAGTACTTC
TRBV4-1	TRBJ2-3	TRBD1	.	CASRRETGPSTDTQYF	TGCGCCAGCAGGAGGGAGACAGGGCCTAGCACAGATACGCAGTATTTT
TRBV29-1	TRBJ1-2	.	medium-sized	CSSKTENYGYTF	TGCAGCTCGAAGACCGAGAACTATGGCTACACCTTC
TRBV5-1	TRBJ2-3	.	.	CASSREADTQYF	TGCGCCAGCAGCAGGGAGGCAGATACGCAGTATTTT
TRBV4-2	TRBJ2-1	.	.	CASSQDTGNEQFF	TGTGCCAGCAGCCAAGATACGGGAAATGAGCAGTTCTTC
TRBV2	TRBJ2-7	TRBD1	few	CASSVQGNYEQYF	TGTGCCAGCAGTGTACAGGGGAACTACGAGCAGTACTTC
TRBV2	TRBJ2-3	.	.	CASKGGRTDTQYF	TGTGCCAGCAAGGGGGGGCGCACAGATACGCAGTATTTT
TRBV7-1	TRBJ2-1	TRBD2	.	CASSSELGGSGGNEQFF	TGTGCCAGCAGTAGTGAGCTCGGCGGGAGTGGCGGGAATGAGCAGTTCTTC
TRBV27	TRBJ2-3	TRBD1	once	CASIRTGADTQYF	TGTGCCAGCATCAGGACAGGGGCAGATACGCAGTATTTT
TRBV5-1	TRBJ2-5	.	.	CASSLGGQETQYF	TGCGCCAGCAGCTTGGGAGGTCAAGAGACCCAGTACTTC
TRBV7-2	TRBJ1-6	.	.	CASSRTNNSPLHF	TGTGCCAGCAGCAGGACGAATAATTCACCCCTCCACTTT
TRBV19	TRBJ2-7	TRBD2	.	CATKMRSGGNSNEQYF	TGTGCCACCAAGATGAGAAGCGGGGGGAATAGCAACGAGCAGTACTTC
TRBV11-3	TRBJ2-5	.	medium-sized	CASSFTSVDQETQYF	TGTGCCAGCAGCTTTACCAGCGTAGACCAAGAGACCCAGTACTTC
TRBV6-5	TRBJ1-6	.	few	CASRPRSADNSPLHF	TGTGCCAGCAGGCCCCGGTCAGCCGATAATTCACCCCTCCACTTT
TRBV5-1	TRBJ2-3	.	few	CASSFPGADTQYF	TGCGCCAGCAGCTTCCCCGGGGCAGATACGCAGTATTTT
TRBV11-2	TRBJ2-1	.	few	CASSLRQDSYNEQFF	TGTGCCAGCAGCCTAAGACAGGATTCCTACAATGAGCAGTTCTTC
TRBV7-2	TRBJ1-1	.	.	CASSLSANTEAFF	TGTGCCAGCAGCTTATCAGCGAACACTGAAGCTTTCTTT
TRBV20-1	TRBJ2-7	TRBD2	.	CSAELAGSSYEQYF	TGCAGTGCCGAACTAGCGGGGAGCTCCTACGAGCAGTACTTC
TRBV5-1	TRBJ2-7	.	few	CASSWGATQYF	TGCGCCAGCAGCTGGGGGGCTACTCAGTACTTC
TRBV29-1	TRBJ2-5	.	once	CSAARQETQYF	TGCAGCGCCGCAAGACAAGAGACCCAGTACTTC
TRBV11-3	TRBJ2-1	TRBD2	few	CASSLGTLAGFSYNEQFF	TGTGCCAGCAGCTTAGGTACTCTAGCGGGGTTCTCCTACAATGAGCAGTTCTTC
TRBV9	TRBJ2-7	.	few	CASSPSVGSFHEQYF	TGTGCCAGCAGCCCGTCCGTCGGGAGCTTCCACGAGCAGTACTTC
TRBV5-1	TRBJ2-1	.	few	CASSYQGNEQFF	TGCGCCAGCAGCTATCAGGGAAATGAGCAGTTCTTC
TRBV29-1	TRBJ1-1	.	.	CSVQNTEAFF	TGCAGCGTCCAGAACACTGAAGCTTTCTTT
TRBV29-1	TRBJ2-1	TRBD2	few	CSAASSGSGNEQFF	TGCAGCGCCGCTTCTAGCGGGAGCGGCAATGAGCAGTTCTTC
TRBV7-9	TRBJ1-6	.	few	CASSLAGTHYNSPLHF	TGTGCCAGCAGCTTGGCCGGGACGCATTATAATTCACCCCTCCACTTT